Listed below are T cell receptor beta chains from one sample, sequenced in a study of cytomegalovirus exposure and HLA in healthy donors. Sequenced by immunoSEQ multiplex PCR; TCRdb stores in-frame clones only, minus some. The top ten clones hold around a fifth of a sample with more than 90,000 clones, roughly 80% of them seen once. Material for sequencing was PBMCs. Every receptor here comes from a man in his thirties or forties in good health and CMV-seropositive. Both conserved end residues are trimmed from each CDR3. The order of the fields is CDR3 length, V gene, J gene, CDR3 protein.

14,TRBV6-1,TRBJ1-1,ASSEFVGAMNTEAF
13,TRBV19,TRBJ1-2,ASSPQRGTGDGYT
10,TRBV28,TRBJ1-4,ASSLVRGRLF
17,TRBV5-1,TRBJ2-6,ASSFASGTGVSGANVLT
15,TRBV7-2,TRBJ2-1,ASSLGGGYGTNNEQF
14,TRBV5-1,TRBJ2-1,ASSARTSGGGNEQF
12,TRBV7-9,TRBJ2-5,ASRPGQTQETQY
10,TRBV7-3,TRBJ2-1,ASSPQGNEQF
12,TRBV7-2,TRBJ2-3,ASSLEPGGDTQY
13,TRBV5-1,TRBJ1-4,ASKATASTNEKLF
12,TRBV9,TRBJ1-1,ASSVAGKGVKAF
12,TRBV2,TRBJ2-3,ASNRGGPVDTQY
14,TRBV7-9,TRBJ2-5,ASSLVVGRGKETQY
11,TRBV19,TRBJ1-1,ASSILLNREGF
11,TRBV7-3,TRBJ2-1,ASSSIRDNEQF
12,TRBV27,TRBJ1-5,ASSLRGVNQPQH
13,TRBV9,TRBJ2-7,ASSPAGAPSREQY
12,TRBV27,TRBJ1-1,ASSLRVGALEAF
12,TRBV28,TRBJ2-2,ASNVGVTPGELF
13,TRBV5-5,TRBJ2-2,ASSFGQGYTGELF
12,TRBV6-6,TRBJ2-7,ASRVLADSYEQY
12,TRBV5-4,TRBJ2-7,ASSLVGGTYEQY
10,TRBV10-3,TRBJ1-2,AITQGAQGYT
13,TRBV7-3,TRBJ2-2,ASSPSAGTSGELF
14,TRBV5-5,TRBJ1-2,ASSLFLRGLNYGYT
15,TRBV28,TRBJ1-5,ASSLLVGRGQLSPQH
18,TRBV5-1,TRBJ2-1,ASSLTTSSIAADSYNEQF
12,TRBV28,TRBJ2-7,ASSLSGGLNEQY
12,TRBV10-3,TRBJ1-1,AISRDSFNTEAF